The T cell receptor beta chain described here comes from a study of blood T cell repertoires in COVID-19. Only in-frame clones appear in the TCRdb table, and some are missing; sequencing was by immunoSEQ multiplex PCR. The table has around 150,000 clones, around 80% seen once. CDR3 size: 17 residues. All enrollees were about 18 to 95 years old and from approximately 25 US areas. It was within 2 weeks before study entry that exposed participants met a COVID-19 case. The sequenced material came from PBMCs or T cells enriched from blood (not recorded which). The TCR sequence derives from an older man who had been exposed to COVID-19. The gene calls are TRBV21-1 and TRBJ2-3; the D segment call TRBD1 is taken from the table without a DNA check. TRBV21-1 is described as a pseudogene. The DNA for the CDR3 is TGTGCCAGCCGTCAGGGGACAGGGGACCCTTGCACAGATACGCAGTATTTT. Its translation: CASRQGTGDPCTDTQYF.